This entry describes one T cell receptor beta chain. Antigen: not known. Repertoires were generated with immunoSEQ multiplex PCR, while TCRdb's copy carries only in-frame clones and drops some. This sample has about 37,000 clones, with approximately 90% found just once. This CDR3 spans 17 amino acids. The germline gives CDR1 KGHSH, CDR2 LQKENI. With 0 bases clipped from V and 6 bases from J, the junction kept 12 bases outside the gene matches. The sample is drawn from a study of T cells in localized non-small cell lung cancer. Study-wide findings and caveats: Uninvolved adjacent lung had more T cell clonality than any other tissue, topping tumor.

This sequence joins TRBV18 and TRBJ2-5, with 8 bases matching TRBD1. This TCR was sampled from a female donor older than 55 with stage II lung adenocarcinoma. The sample was peripheral blood mononuclear cells, taken before any cancer treatment. CDR3 nucleotide sequence: TGTGCCAGCTCACCACCTAGTCAGGACAGGGTGGGGAAGACCCAGTACTTC. It translates to CASSPPSQDRVGKTQYF.